The 27 T cell receptor beta chains presented below share a single source sample, sequenced in a study of blood T cell repertoires in COVID-19. Repertoires were generated with immunoSEQ multiplex PCR, while TCRdb's copy carries only in-frame clones and drops some. The sample carries over 110,000 clones, 75% to 85% recorded once. The specimen was peripheral blood. The receptors shown here come from a man between 65 and 80 years old who had recovered from COVID-19.

J is TRBJ1-2 and V is TRBV4-1; maybe TRBD1 (5 bases). Per the germline V gene, CDR1 is MGHRA and CDR2 is YSYEKL. The ends were cut back, 1 base at V and 0 bases at J, with 9 bases in the middle. CDR3 length: 15 amino acids. The CDR3 protein is CASSQVTDPNYGYTF. CDR3 coding DNA: TGCGCCAGCAGCCAAGTGACAGATCCTAACTATGGCTACACCTTC.

The rearrangement links TRBV4-1 to TRBJ2-7; 9 bases are shared with TRBD2. Germline values: CDR1 MGHRA, CDR2 YSYEKL. The CDR3 spans 16 residues. Trimming took 2 bases from V and 2 from J; bases not matched to a gene: 7. Written as DNA, the CDR3 is TGCGCCAGCAGCCAATCAACCGGCGGGAGGGCCTACGAGCAGTACTTC. This translates into CASSQSTGGRAYEQYF.

This rearrangement joins TRBV18 to TRBJ2-2, with 8 bases identical to TRBD2. The CDR3 has 16 amino acids. Germline assignment: CDR1 KGHSH and CDR2 LQKENI. The trim removed 4 bases at V and 6 bases at J, leaving 10 bases unmatched. This CDR3 is CASSLSGTRVSGELFF. Written as DNA, the CDR3 is TGTGCCAGCTCACTCTCCGGGACTAGGGTCTCCGGGGAGCTGTTTTTT.

DNA for the CDR3: TGTGCCAGCAGCAAACTATTCACAGATACGCAGTATTTT. It translates to CASSKLFTDTQYF. The J gene is TRBJ2-3, the V gene TRBV11-3; D call uncertain. Deletions cut 5 bases from V and 2 bases from J, with 8 bases between. This CDR3 is 13 amino acids long. Germline values: CDR1 SGHNT, CDR2 YENEEA.

The chain recombines TRBV19 with TRBJ2-7, with 9 bases fitting TRBD1. The CDR3 is made up of 14 amino acids. Germline V gives CDR1 LNHDA, CDR2 SQIVND (reference sequence). With V trimmed by 10 bases and J by 2 bases, 9 bases remained unmatched. In DNA form, the CDR3 reads TGTGCCACCCGCGGGACAGGGTCCGCCTACGAGCAGTACTTC. It specifies CATRGTGSAYEQYF. The whole variable domain, remainder taken from reference TRBV19 and TRBJ2-7, is DGGITQSPKYLFRKEGQNVTLSCEQNLNHDAMYWYRQDPGQGLRLIYYSQIVNDFQKGDIAEGYSVSREKKESFPLTVTSAQKNPTAFYLCATRGTGSAYEQYFGPGTRLTVT.

The genes are TRBV5-5 and TRBJ2-7; perhaps TRBD1 as D (5 bases). The V and J ends lost 6 bases and 0 bases respectively, with 7 bases between them. The germline V gene encodes CDR1 SGHKS and CDR2 YYEKEE (reference sequence). The CDR3 extends over 12 amino acids. CDR3 loop: CASITGSYEQYF. In nucleotides, the CDR3 is TGTGCCAGCATAACAGGCTCCTACGAGCAGTACTTC. The entire variable domain, with the rest obtained from reference TRBV5-5 and TRBJ2-7, is as follows: DAGVTQSPTHLIKTRGQQVTLRCSPISGHKSVSWYQQVLGQGPQFIFQYYEKEERGRGNFPDRFSARQFPNYSSELNVNALLLGDSALYLCASITGSYEQYFGPGTRLTVT.

This chain connects TRBV15 to TRBJ1-5, with a possible D match to TRBD1 (6 bases). The CDR3 is made up of 13 amino acids. Germline CDR1 reads LNHNV; CDR2 reads YYDKDF (reference sequence). CDR3 loop: CVITGCRNQPQHF. The CDR3, as DNA: TGTGTCATAACAGGGTGTAGGAATCAGCCCCAGCATTTT.

The chain has TRBV7-2 and TRBJ2-7, with 9 bases that match TRBD2. The CDR3 is made up of 14 amino acids. Germline V gene data show CDR1 as SGHTA and CDR2 as FQGNSA. J was trimmed by 0 bases and V by 5 bases; bases with no gene match: 2. CDR3 amino acids: CASSISGSSYEQYF. As DNA, the CDR3 is TGTGCCAGCAGCATTAGCGGGAGCTCCTACGAGCAGTACTTC.

The rearrangement joins TRBV20-1 to TRBJ2-2; 8 nucleotides line up with TRBD2. V dropped 3 bases and J dropped 0; count of bases not matched to a gene: 9. The CDR3 extends over 17 amino acids. Looked up from germline, CDR1 is DFQATT and CDR2 is SNEGSKA (reference sequence). The CDR3 bases are TGCAGTGCTAGTAGGGATAGCGGGAAAGCGAACACCGGGGAGCTGTTTTTT. Translated, it gives CSASRDSGKANTGELFF.

This chain joins TRBV6-4 and TRBJ1-2, with D possibly being TRBD1 (5 bases). V was trimmed by 4 bases and J by 4 bases, leaving 16 bases between them. The CDR3 has 15 residues. Germline-derived CDR1 and CDR2 are MRHNA and SNTAGT. CDR3 loop: CASSVRGGGTYGYTF. CDR3 sequence (DNA): TGTGCCAGCAGTGTTCGCGGGGGAGGGACCTATGGCTACACCTTC.

This clone turned up a few times. The chain is built from TRBV7-2 and TRBJ2-1; 7 nucleotides align to TRBD2. This CDR3 spans 15 amino acids. Germline V gene data show CDR1 as SGHTA and CDR2 as FQGNSA. The V and J ends lost 3 bases and 0 bases, in that order; junction bases with no gene match: 2. DNA for the CDR3: TGTGCCAGCAGCTTTTCTAGCGGCTCCTACAATGAGCAGTTCTTC. This codes for CASSFSSGSYNEQFF.

This clone was recorded only once. The chain links TRBV7-4 to TRBJ2-5; no reliable D call. Trimming cost V 5 bases and J 2 bases, with 15 bases left between them. Germline lookup yields CDR1 SGHVT and CDR2 SQSDAQ. The CDR3 has 15 amino acids. The CDR3 here is CASSPCRGRQETQYF. In nucleotides, the CDR3 is TGTGCCAGCAGCCCTTGCCGCGGTCGTCAAGAGACCCAGTACTTC.

The genes are TRBV5-1 and TRBJ2-5; TRBD2 matches at 7 bases. V gave up 4 bases and J gave up 4 bases; unmatched junction bases: 4. Germline-derived CDR1 and CDR2 are SGHRS and YFSETQ. The CDR3 has 13 residues. Here the CDR3 DNA reads TGCGCCAGCAGCCCGGGGGGACCAGAGACCCAGTACTTC. As protein: CASSPGGPETQYF.

The rearrangement joins TRBV5-4 to TRBJ2-3; TRBD2 aligns across 10 bases. The trim removed 4 bases at V and 4 bases at J, leaving 9 bases unmatched. The CDR3 runs to 16 residues. CDR1 is SGHNT, CDR2 YYREEE, per germline (reference sequence). CDR3 in amino acids: CASSPRASGGPDTQYF. The CDR3 bases are TGTGCCAGCAGCCCGCGGGCTAGCGGGGGTCCAGATACGCAGTATTTT.

V is TRBV5-1 and J is TRBJ1-1; the match to TRBD1 covers 11 bases. Per germline, CDR1 SGHRS and CDR2 YFSETQ. The CDR3 runs 15 residues. The V gene end was trimmed by 5 bases and the J gene end by 6 bases; junction bases not matched to a gene: 9. The CDR3 DNA reads TGCGCCAGCAGAACCGGGACAGGGGGGTACGCTGAAGCTTTCTTT. Protein sequence: CASRTGTGGYAEAFF.

The chain is built from TRBV3-1 (or the pseudogene TRBV3-2) and TRBJ2-1; 10 positions match TRBD2. The V gene end was trimmed by 2 bases and the J gene end by 6 bases; junction bases not matched to a gene: 4. Germline loops: CDR1 LGHDT, CDR2 YNNKEL (reference sequence). CDR3 length: 15 residues. The CDR3 region is CASSQPAGGVNEQFF. The DNA of the CDR3 is TGTGCCAGCAGCCAACCAGCGGGAGGGGTCAATGAGCAGTTCTTC.

This clone was detected a few times. The chain employs TRBV6-6 and TRBJ1-1; a weak D match, TRBD1 (5 bases). Trimming took 7 bases from V and 2 from J, leaving 11 bases between them. CDR1 and CDR2 (germline): MNHNY, SVGAGI (reference sequence). The CDR3 is 13 residues long. CDR3 nucleotide sequence: TGTGCCAGCATCCAGACAGCTAACACTGAAGCTTTCTTT. Protein sequence: CASIQTANTEAFF.

The chain couples TRBV4-3 to TRBJ1-3; D might be TRBD1 (6 bases). This CDR3 is built from 14 residues. V lost 3 bases to trimming and J lost 4 bases, with 10 bases between them. CDR1 is LGHNA and CDR2 is YSLEER in the germline V gene. The CDR3 protein is CASSQTGVGNTIYF. In nucleotides, the CDR3 is TGCGCCAGCAGCCAGACAGGTGTCGGAAACACCATATATTTT.

The rearrangement joins TRBV5-6 to TRBJ2-7; 7 nucleotides align to TRBD2. The V and J ends lost 3 bases and 6 bases, in that order; junction bases with no gene match: 21. Germline V gene lookup returns CDR1 SGHDT and CDR2 YYEEEE. The CDR3 spans 18 residues. This CDR3 is CASSSGPRGWEGLGEQYF. CDR3 bases: TGTGCCAGCAGCTCGGGCCCCCGGGGGTGGGAGGGCCTTGGCGAGCAGTACTTC.

The chain joins TRBV3-1 (or the pseudogene TRBV3-2) to TRBJ2-3, with TRBD2 matching over 9 bases. V was pared by 2 bases and J by 0 bases, with 3 bases of the junction left unmatched. CDR1 LGHDT and CDR2 YNNKEL come from the germline V gene (reference sequence). The CDR3 consists of 16 residues. The CDR3 DNA sequence: TGTGCCAGCAGCCAAACCAGCGGGGGGAGCACAGATACGCAGTATTTT. Its translation is CASSQTSGGSTDTQYF.

V and J are TRBV19 and TRBJ1-4; 8 bases map to TRBD1. Trimming took 4 bases from V and 5 from J; bases not matched to a gene: 3. Germline CDR1 is LNHDA and CDR2 is SQIVND (reference sequence). CDR3 length: 14 amino acids. CDR3 protein: CASSTQGANEKLFF. The CDR3 coding sequence is TGTGCCAGTAGTACTCAGGGGGCGAATGAAAAACTGTTTTTT. Supplemented by reference TRBV19 and TRBJ1-4, the full variable domain reads DGGITQSPKYLFRKEGQNVTLSCEQNLNHDAMYWYRQDPGQGLRLIYYSQIVNDFQKGDIAEGYSVSREKKESFPLTVTSAQKNPTAFYLCASSTQGANEKLFFGSGTQLSVL.

The chain recombines TRBV19 with TRBJ2-1, with TRBD2 identical over 14 bases. This CDR3 is 20 amino acids long. V shed 6 bases and J 8 bases; nucleotides not matched to a gene: 21. Germline assignment: CDR1 LNHDA and CDR2 SQIVND (reference sequence). CDR3 protein: CASRASGQGTSGRRGHEQFF. CDR3 sequence (DNA): TGTGCCAGTAGGGCCAGTGGGCAGGGGACTAGCGGGAGAAGGGGACATGAGCAGTTCTTC. The variable domain in full, with the rest retrieved from reference TRBV19 and TRBJ2-1, is DGGITQSPKYLFRKEGQNVTLSCEQNLNHDAMYWYRQDPGQGLRLIYYSQIVNDFQKGDIAEGYSVSREKKESFPLTVTSAQKNPTAFYLCASRASGQGTSGRRGHEQFFGPGTRLTVL.

This rearrangement joins TRBV20-1 to TRBJ2-1; 8 bases match TRBD2. Germline V gives CDR1 DFQATT, CDR2 SNEGSKA (reference sequence). The J segment lost 2 bases and the V segment lost 3 bases, leaving 6 bases of the junction unmatched. The CDR3 sequence is 15 residues long. CDR3 sequence (DNA): TGCAGTGCTAGTACAGCGGGAGCCCCCTACAATGAGCAGTTCTTC. It translates to CSASTAGAPYNEQFF.

CDR3 bases: TGTGCCAGCAGTGTCAGCAGGACAGCCTTTACCTTC. The encoded protein is CASSVSRTAFTF. The rearrangement uses TRBV12-3 or TRBV12-4 and TRBJ1-2, with D perhaps TRBD1 (6 bases). With 5 bases removed from V and 14 bases from J, the gap between germline ends came to 18 bases. The CDR3 sequence is 12 residues long.

V gene TRBV2 combines with J gene TRBJ2-1, with 8 bases fitting TRBD1. This CDR3 region has 13 residues. The germline V gene encodes CDR1 SNHLY and CDR2 FYNNEI. V trimming: 8 bases; J trimming: 8 bases; junction bases outside the gene matches: 8. CDR3 amino acids: CASPYGTGYEQFF. In nucleotides, the CDR3 is TGTGCCAGCCCCTACGGGACAGGCTATGAGCAGTTCTTC.

V usage is TRBV7-8 and J usage is TRBJ2-1; 10 positions match TRBD2. Per the germline V gene, CDR1 is SGHVS and CDR2 is FQNEAQ. The CDR3 sequence is 15 residues long. V was clipped by 6 bases and J by 7 bases; unmatched bases: 9. The CDR3 protein is CASRLTSGNLNEQFF. The CDR3 DNA reads as TGTGCCAGCAGACTTACTAGCGGGAACCTTAATGAGCAGTTCTTC.

On this clone itself: One junction end does not reproduce the germline sequence, and a read error may be involved. The chain recombines TRBV7-9 with TRBJ1-1; maybe TRBD1 (6 bases). Germline V gene sequence: CDR1 SEHNR, CDR2 FQNEAQ (reference sequence). The CDR3 is made up of 14 amino acids. The CDR3 here is CAGSPQGSGTEAFF. CDR3 coding DNA: TGTGCCGGCAGCCCACAGGGAAGTGGGACTGAAGCTTTCTTT.